This T cell receptor (beta chain) is drawn from a study of cytomegalovirus exposure and HLA in healthy donors. Assay: immunoSEQ multiplex PCR; the TCRdb copy retains only in-frame clones and omits some. The sample holds hundreds of thousands of clones, roughly 89% seen once. As for this clone: Its antigen is not identified.

Overall study results and limits: A subsequent analysis found that TCR clusters from the first cohort also tended to co-occur in the 90 to 150 validation repertoires, with around 94% of cluster scores above 0. It was reported that the classifier diagnosed cytomegalovirus status with high specificity and sensitivity in both the original and validation cohorts. There were over 150 TCR beta chains listed as cytomegalovirus-associated.

This TCR was sampled from a man aged 18 to 30 in good health and CMV-seronegative. The sample consisted of PBMCs.

DNA of the CDR3: TGTGCCAGCAGACGCCTAGGGGGCGGGGAGCTGTTTTTT. Protein product: CASRRLGGGELFF. V gene TRBV5-4 combines with J gene TRBJ2-2; a possible D gene is TRBD1 (6 bases). V was shortened by 5 bases and J by 7 bases, with 12 bases between the two germline ends. CDR1 is SGHNT and CDR2 is YYREEE in the germline V gene (reference sequence). The CDR3 loop spans 13 amino acids.